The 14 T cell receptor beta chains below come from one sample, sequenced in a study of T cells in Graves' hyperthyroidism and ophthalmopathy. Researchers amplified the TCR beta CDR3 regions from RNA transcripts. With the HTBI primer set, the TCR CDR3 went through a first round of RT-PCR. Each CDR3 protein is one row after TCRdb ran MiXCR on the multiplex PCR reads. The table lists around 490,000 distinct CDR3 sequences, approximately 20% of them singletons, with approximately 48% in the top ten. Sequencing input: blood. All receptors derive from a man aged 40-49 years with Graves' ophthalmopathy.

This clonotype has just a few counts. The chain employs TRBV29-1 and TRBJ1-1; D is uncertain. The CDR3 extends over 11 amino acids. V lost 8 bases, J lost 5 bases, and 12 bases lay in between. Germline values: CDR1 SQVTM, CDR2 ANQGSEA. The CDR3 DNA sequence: TGCAGCTTCGTGTCGGTGACTGAAGCTTTCTTT. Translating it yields CSFVSVTEAFF.

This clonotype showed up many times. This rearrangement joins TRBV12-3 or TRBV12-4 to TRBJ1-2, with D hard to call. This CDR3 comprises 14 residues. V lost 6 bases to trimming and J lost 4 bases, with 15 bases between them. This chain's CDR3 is CASSPASGSYGYTF. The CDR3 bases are TGTGCCAGCAGCCCTGCGTCCGGGAGCTATGGCTACACCTTC.

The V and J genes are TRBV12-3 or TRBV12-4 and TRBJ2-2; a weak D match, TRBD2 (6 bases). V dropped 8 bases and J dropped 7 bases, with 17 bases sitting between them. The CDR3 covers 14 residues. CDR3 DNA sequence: TGTGCCAGCCGGAGCGGGTTGGGGGTCGGGGAGCTGTTTTTT. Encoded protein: CASRSGLGVGELFF.

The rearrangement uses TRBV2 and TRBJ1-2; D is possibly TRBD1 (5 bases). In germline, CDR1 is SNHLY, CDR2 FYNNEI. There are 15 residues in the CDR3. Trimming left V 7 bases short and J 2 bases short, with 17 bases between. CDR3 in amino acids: CASIPEWGVNYGYTF. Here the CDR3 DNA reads TGTGCCAGCATCCCCGAGTGGGGGGTAAACTATGGCTACACCTTC. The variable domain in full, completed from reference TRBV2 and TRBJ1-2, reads EPEVTQTPSHQVTQMGQEVILRCVPISNHLYFYWYRQILGQKVEFLVSFYNNEISEKSEIFDDQFSVERPDGSNFTLKIRSTKLEDSAMYFCASIPEWGVNYGYTFGSGTRLTVV.

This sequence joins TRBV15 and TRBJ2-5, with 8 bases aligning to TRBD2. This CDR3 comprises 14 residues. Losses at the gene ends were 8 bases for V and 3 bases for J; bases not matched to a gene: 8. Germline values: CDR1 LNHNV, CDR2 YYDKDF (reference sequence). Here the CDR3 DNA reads TGTGCCACCCTCGGGGCGGGGGGCGAAGAGACCCAGTACTTC. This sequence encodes CATLGAGGEETQYF.

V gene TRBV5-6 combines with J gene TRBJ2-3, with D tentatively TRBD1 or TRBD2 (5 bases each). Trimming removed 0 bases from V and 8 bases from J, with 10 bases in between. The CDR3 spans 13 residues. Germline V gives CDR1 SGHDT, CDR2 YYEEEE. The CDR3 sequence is CASSLEMGVTQYF. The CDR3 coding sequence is TGTGCCAGCAGCTTGGAGATGGGGGTTACGCAGTATTTT. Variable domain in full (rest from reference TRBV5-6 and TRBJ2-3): DAGVTQSPTHLIKTRGQQVTLRCSPKSGHDTVSWYQQALGQGPQFIFQYYEEEERQRGNFPDRFSGHQFPNYSSELNVNALLLGDSALYLCASSLEMGVTQYFGPGTRLTVL.

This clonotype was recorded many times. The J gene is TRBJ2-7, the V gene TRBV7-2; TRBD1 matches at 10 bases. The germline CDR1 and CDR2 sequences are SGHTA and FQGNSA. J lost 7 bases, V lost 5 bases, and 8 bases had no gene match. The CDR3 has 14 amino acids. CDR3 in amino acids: CASSPTGGAWEQYF. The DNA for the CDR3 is TGTGCCAGCAGCCCGACAGGGGGCGCATGGGAGCAGTACTTC. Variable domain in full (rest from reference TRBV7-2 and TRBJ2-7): GAGVSQSPSNKVTEKGKDVELRCDPISGHTALYWYRQSLGQGLEFLIYFQGNSAPDKSGLPSDRFSAERTGGSVSTLTIQRTQQEDSAVYLCASSPTGGAWEQYFGPGTRLTVT.

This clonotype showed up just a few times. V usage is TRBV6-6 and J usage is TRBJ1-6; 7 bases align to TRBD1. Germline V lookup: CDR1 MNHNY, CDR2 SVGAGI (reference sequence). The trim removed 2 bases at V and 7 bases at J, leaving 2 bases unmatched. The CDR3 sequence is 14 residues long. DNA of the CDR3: TGTGCCAGCAGTTACAGGGGGCAAAATTCACCCCTCCACTTT. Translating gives CASSYRGQNSPLHF.

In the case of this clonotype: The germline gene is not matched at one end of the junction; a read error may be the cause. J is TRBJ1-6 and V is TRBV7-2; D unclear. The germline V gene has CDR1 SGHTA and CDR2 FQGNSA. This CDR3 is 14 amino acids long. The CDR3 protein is CAISLTQRVSPLHF. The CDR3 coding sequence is TGTGCCATCAGCTTAACACAACGGGTTTCACCCCTCCACTTT.

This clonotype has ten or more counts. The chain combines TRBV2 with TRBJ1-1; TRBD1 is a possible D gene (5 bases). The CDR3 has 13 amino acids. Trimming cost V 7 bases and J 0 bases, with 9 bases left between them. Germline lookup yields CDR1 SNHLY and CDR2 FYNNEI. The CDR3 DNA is TGTGCCAGCAACCTCAGGGTGAACACTGAAGCTTTCTTT. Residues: CASNLRVNTEAFF.

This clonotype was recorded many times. The CDR3, as DNA: TGTGCCAGCAGAACAGGGAGAGGGGGCCAGGAGTACGAGCAGTACTTC. This sequence encodes CASRTGRGGQEYEQYF. This chain links TRBV2 with TRBJ2-7; 7 nucleotides align to TRBD1. CDR1 is SNHLY, CDR2 FYNNEI, per germline. There are 16 residues in the CDR3. The V gene end was trimmed by 6 bases and the J gene end by 4 bases; junction bases not matched to a gene: 15.

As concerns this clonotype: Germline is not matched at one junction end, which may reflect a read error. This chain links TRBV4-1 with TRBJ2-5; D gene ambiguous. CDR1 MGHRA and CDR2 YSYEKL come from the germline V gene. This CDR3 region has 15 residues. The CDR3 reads CTSSPGSIRMETQYF. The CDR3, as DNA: TGCACCAGCAGCCCGGGTAGTATCCGTATGGAGACCCAGTACTTC.

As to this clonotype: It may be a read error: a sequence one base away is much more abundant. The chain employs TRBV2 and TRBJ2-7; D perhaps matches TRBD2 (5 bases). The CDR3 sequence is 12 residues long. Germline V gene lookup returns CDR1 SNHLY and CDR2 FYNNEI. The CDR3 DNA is TGTGCCAGCAGAGAACTAGACTACGAGCAGTGCTTC. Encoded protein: CASRELDYEQCF.

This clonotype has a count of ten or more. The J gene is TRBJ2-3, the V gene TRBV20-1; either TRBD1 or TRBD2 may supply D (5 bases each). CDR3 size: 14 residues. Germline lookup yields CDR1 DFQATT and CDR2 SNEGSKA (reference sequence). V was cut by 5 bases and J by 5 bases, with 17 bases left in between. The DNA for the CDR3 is TGCAGTGCTCAACGAGGGGTAGGGATAGATACGCAGTATTTT. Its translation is CSAQRGVGIDTQYF.